The clone carrying this T cell receptor (beta chain) came up once. Repertoires were generated with immunoSEQ multiplex PCR, while TCRdb's copy carries only in-frame clones and drops some. Among some 85,000 clones, around 87% were seen once, and the ten largest hold approximately 0.25%. This record belongs to a study of OX40 agonist ivuxolimab in advanced cancers. The sample here was CD4+ or CD8+ T cells sorted from blood, taken in a trial of the OX40 agonist ivuxolimab. This clonotype was sampled from an adult with an advanced solid tumor such as melanoma, head and neck, liver or kidney cancer.

The CDR3 sequence: CASGRLAGGHEQYF. CDR3 DNA: TGTGCCAGCGGCCGACTAGCGGGAGGCCACGAGCAGTACTTC. The V and J genes are TRBV27 and TRBJ2-7; TRBD2 aligns across 13 bases. V dropped 8 bases and J dropped 5; count of bases not matched to a gene: 6. This CDR3 spans 14 amino acids. Germline loops: CDR1 MNHEY, CDR2 SMNVEV (reference sequence).